The 17 T cell receptor beta chains presented below share a single source sample, sequenced in a study of blood T cells in healthy people across ages. Then a second PCR, running roughly 7 to 11 cycles, was carried out with a sample-barcoded 5' primer and a J-beta primer mix. TCRdb recomputed calls from the 5' RACE reads with MiXCR, one row per CDR3 protein. The sample lists 1.4 million to 1.5 million distinct CDR3 sequences, approximately 40% seen once, with 7% to 9% in the top ten. Sequencing was performed on blood. The origin of the receptors is a woman aged 18 to 35 in good health.

At least ten counts were recorded for this clonotype. The chain has TRBV20-1 and TRBJ2-3; no definite D call. The CDR3 contains 14 residues. Trimming removed 6 bases at V and 3 bases at J, with 16 bases between. Germline CDR1 reads DFQATT; CDR2 reads SNEGSKA (reference sequence). The CDR3 DNA sequence: TGCAGTGCCGCCCCGGAGTCCCAGACAGATACGCAGTATTTT. Translating gives CSAAPESQTDTQYF.

V is TRBV13 and J is TRBJ2-7; D could derive from TRBD1 or TRBD2 (6 bases each). CDR3 length: 12 amino acids. V gave up 8 bases and J gave up 6 bases, with 14 bases separating them. From germline, CDR1 is PRHDT and CDR2 FYEKMQ (reference sequence). The CDR3 region is CASGGGVTEQYF. The CDR3 bases are TGTGCCAGCGGGGGCGGGGTGACCGAGCAGTACTTC.

This clonotype was seen more than once but under ten times. The rearrangement joins TRBV10-1 to TRBJ2-1; TRBD1 is a possible D gene (5 bases). Trimming removed 3 bases from V and 2 bases from J, with 11 bases in between. The V gene's germline CDR1 is WNHNN and CDR2 SYGVQD (reference sequence). This CDR3 is 15 amino acids long. The CDR3 nucleotides read TGCGCCAGCAGTGAAGTTGCGACAGCCTACAATGAGCAGTTCTTC. This sequence encodes CASSEVATAYNEQFF.

The sample holds a few counts of this clonotype. The J gene is TRBJ2-3, the V gene TRBV27; a possible D gene is TRBD2 (5 bases). CDR3 length: 17 residues. Germline CDR1 MNHEY, CDR2 SMNVEV (reference sequence). V was shortened by 6 bases and J by 1 base, with 20 bases between the two germline ends. CDR3 in DNA: TGTGCCAGCAGGGGTCCCAAACCGGGGTTTGGCACAGATACGCAGTATTTT. It is translated as CASRGPKPGFGTDTQYF.

This clonotype was counted only a few times. This sequence joins TRBV2 and TRBJ2-3, with D possibly matching TRBD2 (6 bases). CDR3 length equals 14 residues. CDR1 SNHLY and CDR2 FYNNEI come from the germline V gene. Trimming took 7 bases from V and 0 from J, leaving 11 bases between them. CDR3 DNA: TGTGCCAGCAAATATAGCGGTAGCACAGATACGCAGTATTTT. Translating it yields CASKYSGSTDTQYF.

The table lists this clonotype with many counts. A read error may produce the germline difference seen at one junction end. The chain uses TRBV9 and TRBJ1-1, with D possibly being TRBD1 (6 bases). The CDR3 has 12 residues. Germline V CDR1 and CDR2: SGDLS, YYNGEE. CDR3 sequence reads: CASSSDSTEAFF. The DNA for the CDR3 is TGCGCCAGCAGTTCGGACAGCACTGAAGCTTTCTTT.

This clonotype was seen a few times. The rearrangement uses TRBV5-1 and TRBJ2-4; unclear D gene. V lost 0 bases, J lost 2 bases, and 9 bases lay in between. CDR1 SGHRS and CDR2 YFSETQ come from the germline V gene. CDR3 length: 15 amino acids. This CDR3 reads CASSLAASSKNIQYF. The CDR3 bases are TGCGCCAGCAGCTTGGCCGCATCGTCCAAAAACATTCAGTACTTC.

J is TRBJ2-5 and V is TRBV29-1, with 9 bases aligning to TRBD1. The last part of the DNA fits TRBJ2-7 better; the J call may be wrong. There are 13 residues in the CDR3. CDR1 and CDR2 from the germline V gene are SQVTM and ANQGSEA. CDR3 loop: CSVERDRETEQYF. CDR3 sequence (DNA): TGCAGCGTTGAACGGGACAGGGAGACCGAGCAGTACTTC.

The genes are TRBV21-1 and TRBJ2-5; the D call TRBD2 from the table was never checked on the DNA. TRBV21-1 counts as a pseudogene. The CDR3 totals 17 residues. This CDR3 reads CASHEDWLAGPQETQYF. The CDR3 DNA is TGTGCCAGCCACGAAGATTGGCTAGCGGGCCCCCAAGAGACCCAGTACTTC.

This clonotype was picked up a small number of times. The rearrangement joins TRBV27 to TRBJ2-4; 7 nucleotides align to TRBD1. The CDR3 runs 16 residues. With 0 bases clipped from V and 0 bases from J, the junction kept 2 bases outside the gene matches. CDR1 is MNHEY, CDR2 SMNVEV, per germline (reference sequence). The CDR3 loop reads CASSLSGQLAKNIQYF. In DNA form, the CDR3 reads TGTGCCAGCAGTTTATCGGGACAGCTAGCCAAAAACATTCAGTACTTC.

The chain links TRBV29-1 to TRBJ1-1; TRBD1 is a possible D gene (5 bases). V dropped 5 bases and J dropped 3 bases, with 22 bases sitting between them. This CDR3 has 16 residues. Per germline, CDR1 SQVTM and CDR2 ANQGSEA. CDR3 in DNA: TGCAGCGTTCGAAACTATCCCGGGACGGTGGACACTGAAGCTTTCTTT. Protein sequence: CSVRNYPGTVDTEAFF.

This clonotype was seen only a few times. The genes are TRBV6-2 or TRBV6-3 and TRBJ2-7; D not certain. CDR1 is MNHEY and CDR2 is SVGEGT in the germline V gene. The CDR3 runs 12 residues. The V end lost 4 bases, the J end lost 3 bases, and 7 bases lay between the germline ends. The DNA for the CDR3 is TGTGCCAGCAGTTTCCCGCTCTACGAGCAGTACTTC. Residues: CASSFPLYEQYF.

The chain carries TRBV7-2 and TRBJ2-7; D is perhaps TRBD1 or TRBD2 (6 bases each). The DNA end is a closer match to TRBJ2-5, so the J assignment may be wrong. Germline CDR1 and CDR2: SGHTA and FQGNSA. CDR3 size: 15 residues. The CDR3 spells CASSGGRAGGETQYF. In DNA form, the CDR3 reads TGTGCCAGCAGCGGGGGGCGAGCGGGTGGAGAGACCCAGTACTTC.

Only a few counts were recorded for this clonotype. J is TRBJ2-5 and V is TRBV5-1; 14 bases match TRBD2. Near its end, the DNA agrees better with TRBJ2-7, so the J call may be wrong. Germline-derived CDR1 and CDR2 are SGHRS and YFSETQ. This CDR3 has 15 amino acids. This chain's CDR3 is CASSFTTSGGVEQYF. CDR3 sequence (DNA): TGCGCCAGCAGCTTTACGACTAGCGGGGGGGTCGAGCAGTACTTC.

This clonotype turned up a few times. The J gene is TRBJ2-7, the V gene TRBV6-1; D is ambiguous. Trimming shortened V by 6 bases and J by 2 bases, and 8 bases separated the two germline ends. Germline V CDR1 and CDR2: MNHNS, SASEGT. The CDR3 consists of 12 residues. The DNA for the CDR3 is TGTGCCAGCAGGAAGGTGACCTACGAGCAGTACTTC. This translates into CASRKVTYEQYF.

The chain combines TRBV6-6 with TRBJ2-3; 7 bases line up with TRBD1. Germline CDR1 reads MNHNY; CDR2 reads SVGAGI (reference sequence). The CDR3 has 14 amino acids. With V trimmed by 3 bases and J by 1 base, 1 base remained unmatched. CDR3 in amino acids: CASSYQGGTDTQYF. The CDR3 region has the DNA TGTGCCAGCAGTTATCAGGGGGGCACAGATACGCAGTATTTT.

This chain connects TRBV5-1 to TRBJ1-2; the D is unclear. The germline CDR1 and CDR2 sequences are SGHRS and YFSETQ. The CDR3 sequence is 12 residues long. The V and J ends lost 4 bases and 7 bases respectively, with 11 bases between them. CDR3 bases: TGCGCCAGCAGCGCACATGGCTGTGGCTACACCTTC. Residues: CASSAHGCGYTF.